This T cell receptor beta chain was obtained from a study of naive and memory T cell subsets (TCRdb year 2017). For the study in its entirety: An open-source, UMI-based TCR alpha and beta sequencing pipeline was applied to sorted naive and memory peripheral blood T cell subsets. RNA was DNase-treated and reverse transcribed with TCR constant-region primers, mostly using SuperScript III. Complete agreement was observed between the functional CMV T cell responses and the IgG serology results. Broad study findings and their caveats: After error correction, over 90% of naive TCR sequences appeared only once, giving much steeper abundance distributions than memory subsets. A few larger clonotypes were found in naive repertoires, especially CD8, and these larger clonotypes were possibly memory cells re-expressing CD45RA. RNA-based TCR counts may be affected by expression changes linked to T cell activation and differentiation. The repertoire findings for the naive and memory subsets could not be validated against a ground truth, as none was available. A power law was followed by TCR abundance, with an exponent that differed between naive and memory subsets but was consistent across the three individuals. Single alpha or beta chain sequences, rather than paired alpha/beta receptors, were used to define clonotypes. In both CD4 and CD8 cells, the Gini index increased while Shannon and inverse Simpson diversity decreased from naive through CM, EM and EMRA.

Library construction relied on UMI-ligation and nested PCR. The beta constant-region primer consisted of an equimolar mixture of two oligonucleotides that together covered TRBC1 and TRBC2. The ligated cDNA went through four rounds of PCR with nested alpha and beta constant-region primers together with the SP2 primer. A single-stranded oligonucleotide containing the SP2 primer and a 12-nucleotide UMI was joined to the 3' end of the cDNA by T4 RNA ligase 1. The ligation reaction was kept at 16 degrees C for about 18-25 hours. To avoid over-amplification, PCR2 was usually performed as a SYBR Green qPCR and halted once a predetermined threshold was reached. All purifications after the first were performed with Agencourt AMPure XP magnetic beads. Library quantification was done by Qubit, followed by a TapeStation check on which the main peak was expected at around 650 bp. Pooled libraries were sequenced on an Illumina MiSeq using v2 2x251 paired-end kits, and typically roughly 0.9-2.2 million reads were obtained per sample. Each sample's library went into the pool at roughly 4.4 nM, and roughly 5-7.5% PhiX was added to help with cluster recognition. The source study handled its data this way. FASTQ reads processed by Demultiplexor were assigned V and J genes by Decombinator through tag matching that tolerated a single base-pair mismatch. By using UMIs, Collapsinator corrected both sequencing errors and the frequency errors caused by PCR heterogeneity. CDR3Translator translated TCRs and extracted CDR3s from the conserved cysteine to the FGXG phenylalanine, flagging non-productive sequences. Gini, Shannon entropy and inverse Simpson indices were computed after subsampling the repertoires to the same number of UMI-defined TCRs. Clonotype abundance distributions were fitted to a power law by maximum likelihood within the linear range. Similar UMI counts, unique TCR numbers and clonal distributions were obtained with the pipeline and with MIGEC on one naive CD8 sample. One analysis removed from the naive repertoire any naive TCRs that were also found in any memory subset from the same donor. The repertoires were searched for about 7,000 CMV-associated CDR3 sequences that had been compiled from VDJdb and a published dataset. TCRdb itself trimmed the public reads at Q25 with fastp, ran MiXCR and retained productive beta chains. Merged by CDR3 protein, the rows form single entries marked with the most common genes and DNA. These V and J calls originate from TCRdb's pipeline instead of the authors' own analysis. The sample table records approximately 140,000 distinct CDR3 sequences; 22% of these occur just once. The ten largest clones add up to approximately 0.1% of the sample.

From the second PCR step on, the TCR alpha and beta chain libraries were amplified in separate reactions. CMV status of each donor was established by measuring IFNgamma production from CD4+ T cells after fresh PBMCs were stimulated overnight with CMV viral lysate. CD4 T cells were positively selected with Miltenyi beads, followed by positive selection of CD8 T cells from the CD4-negative fraction. Cells stained for CD3, CD4, CD8, CD45RA, CD27 and a live/dead dye were sorted on a BD Aria II into four subsets by CD45RA and CD27. Blood came from a few healthy volunteers, each fractionated into CD4 and CD8 T cells and then into four differentiation subsets. About 120 ml of peripheral blood was drawn per donor, and PBMC were isolated by Ficoll-Paque PLUS density-gradient centrifugation. Sorted cells were lysed in RLT buffer, after which RNA was extracted using a Qiagen RNeasy kit and stored at -80 degrees C.

Looking up the germline V gene (reference sequence) yields CDR1 DFQATT and CDR2 SNEGSKA. V and J are trimmed by 2 bases and 2 bases, and the gene matches miss 3 bases of the junction. From cysteine to phenylalanine, the CDR3 is 14 amino acids long. Only CDR3 DNA remains: 42 bases, in frame from the first base. Concerning this clonotype itself: Its antigen has not been determined. Base qualities are missing; no much larger clone stands one base away.

The chain links TRBV20-1 with TRBJ1-2; TRBD1 fits 9 bases in the junction. The specimen was naive CD4+ T cells from blood. The meaning of the sample's cell subset or site label: naive T cells, CD45RA high CD27+. The source of this sequence is a human donor in good health. The CDR3: CSARTGGNNYGYTF. At the DNA level, the sequence is TGCAGTGCTAGAACAGGGGGCAACAACTATGGCTACACCTTC.